This T cell receptor (beta chain) was found in a study of blood T cell repertoires in COVID-19. On the study more broadly: Nucleic acid was either cDNA or gDNA, and it came from T cells, B-cell-depleted T cells, or PBMCs.

Participants were placed into cohorts based on the clinical history they reported. The CDR3 loop spans 15 amino acids. After removal of 0 bases from V and 6 bases from J, the junction contained 8 bases not matched to a gene. Germline CDR1 SGHRS, CDR2 YFSETQ. Assay: immunoSEQ multiplex PCR; the TCRdb copy retains only in-frame clones and omits some. The repertoire includes approximately 190,000 clones, 70% to 90% of them detected once, and around 23% sits in the top ten. The chain has TRBV5-1 and TRBJ1-1; 7 bases align to TRBD1. The sample was PBMCs or T cells enriched from blood (not recorded which). The sequence was collected from a woman between 40 and 55 years old in a cohort exposed to, infected with or recovered from COVID-19 (not recorded which). CDR3 DNA: TGCGCCAGCAGCTTGGACAGGGGACACGGCCCTGAAGCTTTCTTT. Protein: CASSLDRGHGPEAFF.